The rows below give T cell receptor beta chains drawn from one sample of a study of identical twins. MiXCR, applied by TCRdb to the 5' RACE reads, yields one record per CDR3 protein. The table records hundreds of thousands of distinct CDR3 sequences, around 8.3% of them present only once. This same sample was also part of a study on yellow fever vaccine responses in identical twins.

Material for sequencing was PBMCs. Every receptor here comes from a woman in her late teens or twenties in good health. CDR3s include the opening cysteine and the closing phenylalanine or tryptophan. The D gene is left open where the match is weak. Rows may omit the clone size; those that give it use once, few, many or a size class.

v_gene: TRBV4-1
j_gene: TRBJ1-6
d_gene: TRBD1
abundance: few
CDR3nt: TGCGCCAGCAGCCAAGTCCCCGGGACAGGGTCGAATTCACCCCTCCACTTT
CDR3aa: CASSQVPGTGSNSPLHF

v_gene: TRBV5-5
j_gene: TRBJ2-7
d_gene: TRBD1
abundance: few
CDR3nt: TGTGCCAGCAGCTTAGTAGGTGGAGCGACAGGGGGACAATACGAGCAGTACTTC
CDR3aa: CASSLVGGATGGQYEQYF

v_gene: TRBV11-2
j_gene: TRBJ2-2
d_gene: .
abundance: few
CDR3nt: TGTGCCAGCAGCCAGCGCCGGGCCGCGGGACACACCGGGGAGCTGTTTTTT
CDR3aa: CASSQRRAAGHTGELFF

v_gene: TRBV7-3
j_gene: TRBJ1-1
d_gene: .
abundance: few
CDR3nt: TGTGCCAGCAGCGTCTTACCCGAGGCTGAAGCTTTCTTT
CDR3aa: CASSVLPEAEAFF

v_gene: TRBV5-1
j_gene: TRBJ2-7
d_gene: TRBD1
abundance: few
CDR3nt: TGCGCCAGCAGCTTGGTCGGACAGGCCCCCTACGAGCAGTACTTC
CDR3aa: CASSLVGQAPYEQYF

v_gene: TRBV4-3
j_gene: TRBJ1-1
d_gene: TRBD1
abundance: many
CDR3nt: TGCGCCAGCAGCCAAGATCCCAGGGGGGGCACTGAAGCTTTCTTT
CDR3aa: CASSQDPRGGTEAFF

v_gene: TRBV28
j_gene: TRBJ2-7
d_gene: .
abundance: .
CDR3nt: TGTGCCAGCAGCTCACAGGGAATTTACTACGAGCAGTACTTC
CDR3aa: CASSSQGIYYEQYF

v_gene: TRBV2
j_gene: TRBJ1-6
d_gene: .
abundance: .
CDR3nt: TGTGCCAGCAGTGATACTACAGGGCGGTCACCCCTCCACTTT
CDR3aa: CASSDTTGRSPLHF

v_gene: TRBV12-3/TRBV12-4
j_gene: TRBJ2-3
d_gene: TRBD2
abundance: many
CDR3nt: TGTGCCAGCAGTACCCGACTAGCGGGGGTGCCAGATACGCAGTATTTT
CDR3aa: CASSTRLAGVPDTQYF

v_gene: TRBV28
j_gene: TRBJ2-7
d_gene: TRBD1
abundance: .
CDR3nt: TGTGCCAGCAACCCCAGGGGGACAGGGAACTACGAGCAGTACTTC
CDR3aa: CASNPRGTGNYEQYF

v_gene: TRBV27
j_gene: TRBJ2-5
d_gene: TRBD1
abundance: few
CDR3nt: TGTGCCAGCAGTTTTACAGGGGGCGCGGGGGAGACCCAGTACTTC
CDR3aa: CASSFTGGAGETQYF

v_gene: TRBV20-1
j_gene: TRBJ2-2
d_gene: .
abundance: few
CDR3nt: TGCAGTGCCAAGTCACGAACAGAGAACACCGGGGAGCTGTTTTTT
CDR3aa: CSAKSRTENTGELFF

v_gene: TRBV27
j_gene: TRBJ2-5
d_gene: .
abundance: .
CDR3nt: TGTGCCAGCAGCCGGGTGGGCAGAGAAGAGACCCAGTACTTC
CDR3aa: CASSRVGREETQYF

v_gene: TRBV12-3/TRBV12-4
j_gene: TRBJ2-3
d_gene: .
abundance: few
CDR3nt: TGTGCCAGCTTGATGACAGATACGCAGTATTTT
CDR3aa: CASLMTDTQYF

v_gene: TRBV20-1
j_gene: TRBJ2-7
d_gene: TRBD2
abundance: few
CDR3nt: TGCAGTGCTACAAAACTAGCGGGATACGAGCAGTACTTC
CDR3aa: CSATKLAGYEQYF

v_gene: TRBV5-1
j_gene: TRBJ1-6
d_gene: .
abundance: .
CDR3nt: TGCGCCAGCAGCTTGGAGCGGGGTCCACCCCTCCACTTT
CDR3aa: CASSLERGPPLHF

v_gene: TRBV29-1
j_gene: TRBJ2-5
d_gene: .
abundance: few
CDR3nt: TGCAGCGTTGTTTGGCCTACATCGGCAGAGACCCAGTACTTC
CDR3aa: CSVVWPTSAETQYF

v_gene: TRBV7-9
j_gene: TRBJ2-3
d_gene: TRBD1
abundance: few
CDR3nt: TGTGCCAGCAGCTCTAAGGACAGGGGCGATACGCAGTATTTT
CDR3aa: CASSSKDRGDTQYF

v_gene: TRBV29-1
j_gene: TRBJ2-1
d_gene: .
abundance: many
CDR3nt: TGCAGCGCCCGAATCCCAGGGGCGGTCTACAATGAGCAGTTCTTC
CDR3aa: CSARIPGAVYNEQFF

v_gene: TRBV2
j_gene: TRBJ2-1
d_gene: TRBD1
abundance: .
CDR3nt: TGTGCCAGCACCAGGGGGAGAGGGCTACAATACAATGAGCAGTTCTTC
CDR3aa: CASTRGRGLQYNEQFF

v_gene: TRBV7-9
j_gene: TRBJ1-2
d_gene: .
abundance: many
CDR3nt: TGTGCCAGCAGCTTAGCGGTCCAAGCGGACTATGGCTACACCTTC
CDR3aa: CASSLAVQADYGYTF

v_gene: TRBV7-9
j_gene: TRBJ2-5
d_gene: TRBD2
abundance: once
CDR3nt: TGTGCCAGCAGTCTAAGCACGGCTAGCGGGCAAGAGACCCAGTACTTC
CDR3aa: CASSLSTASGQETQYF

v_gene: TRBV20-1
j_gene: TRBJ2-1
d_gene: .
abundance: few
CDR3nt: TGCAGTGCTAGGGATCGACAGGCAAACTCCTACAATGAGCAGTTCTTC
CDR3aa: CSARDRQANSYNEQFF

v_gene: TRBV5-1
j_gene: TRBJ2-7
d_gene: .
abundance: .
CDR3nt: TGCGCCAGCAGCGAGGTAACAGGGAACTACGAGCAGTACTTC
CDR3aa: CASSEVTGNYEQYF

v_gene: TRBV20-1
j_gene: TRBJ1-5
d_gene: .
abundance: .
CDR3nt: TGCAGTGCTAGAGATCGGGGCGTCGCAGGGAATCAGCCCCAGCATTTT
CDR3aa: CSARDRGVAGNQPQHF

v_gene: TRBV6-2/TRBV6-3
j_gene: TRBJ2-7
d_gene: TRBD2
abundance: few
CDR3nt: TGTGCCAGTCGGCGCACCCCGGGGAGCGGGGCCTACGAGCAGTACTTC
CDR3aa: CASRRTPGSGAYEQYF

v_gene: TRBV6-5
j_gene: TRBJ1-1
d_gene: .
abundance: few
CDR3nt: TGTGCCAGCAGTTACTCGTTTGGGGGACTGAACACTGAAGCTTTCTTT
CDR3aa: CASSYSFGGLNTEAFF

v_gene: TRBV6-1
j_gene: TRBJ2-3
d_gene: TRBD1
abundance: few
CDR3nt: TGTGCCAGCAGACGCCGGGACAGGGCAGATACGCAGTATTTT
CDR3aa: CASRRRDRADTQYF

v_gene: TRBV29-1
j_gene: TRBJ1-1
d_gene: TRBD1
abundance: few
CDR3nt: TGCAGCGGCGAACAGGGGGCGTCGACGAACACTGAAGCTTTCTTT
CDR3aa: CSGEQGASTNTEAFF

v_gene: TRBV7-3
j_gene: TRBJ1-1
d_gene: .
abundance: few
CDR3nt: TGTGCCAGCAGCTTATCGGGGCTGGGCACTGAAGCTTTCTTT
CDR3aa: CASSLSGLGTEAFF

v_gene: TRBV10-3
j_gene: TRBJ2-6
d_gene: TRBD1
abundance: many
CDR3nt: TGTGCCATCCTGGACAGGGAGATTTCTGGGGCCAACGTCCTGACTTTC
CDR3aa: CAILDREISGANVLTF

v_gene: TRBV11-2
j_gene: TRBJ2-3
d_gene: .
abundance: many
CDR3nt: TGTGCCAGCAGCTTAGGGCGGTATACGCAGTATTTT
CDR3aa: CASSLGRYTQYF

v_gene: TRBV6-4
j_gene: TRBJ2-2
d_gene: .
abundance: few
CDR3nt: TGTGCCAGCAGCCATATAGCGGTTACGAACACCGGGGAGCTGTTTTTT
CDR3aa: CASSHIAVTNTGELFF

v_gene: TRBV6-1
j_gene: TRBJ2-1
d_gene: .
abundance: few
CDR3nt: TGTGCCAGCAGTCCCGCAGGGGGGATCAATGAGCAGTTCTTC
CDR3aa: CASSPAGGINEQFF

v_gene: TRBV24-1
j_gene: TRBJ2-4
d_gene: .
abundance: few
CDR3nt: TGTGCCACCAGTGATTCGGGGGAAGACAACATTCAGTACTTC
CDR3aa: CATSDSGEDNIQYF

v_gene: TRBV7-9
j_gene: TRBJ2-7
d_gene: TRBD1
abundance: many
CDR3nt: TGTGCCAGCAGCAGGGGACAGGGACTCGAGCAGTACTTC
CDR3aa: CASSRGQGLEQYF

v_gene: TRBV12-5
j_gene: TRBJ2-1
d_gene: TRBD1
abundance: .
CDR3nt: TGTGCTAGTGCCAATAGGGTCGGGGACAGGGCCCCGTCGGAGAACAATGAGCAGTTCTTC
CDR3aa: CASANRVGDRAPSENNEQFF

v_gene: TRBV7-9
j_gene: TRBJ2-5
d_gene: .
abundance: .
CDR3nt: TGTGCCAGCAGCTTCCGGGCGGTATCCCTCCAAGAGACCCAGTACTTC
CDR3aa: CASSFRAVSLQETQYF

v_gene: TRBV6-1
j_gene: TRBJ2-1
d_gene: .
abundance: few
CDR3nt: TGTGCCACCCAACGGAAGCCTCCTTTCAATGAGCAGTTCTTC
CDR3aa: CATQRKPPFNEQFF

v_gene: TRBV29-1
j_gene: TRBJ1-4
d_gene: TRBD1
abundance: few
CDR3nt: TGCAGCGTTCGTGACAGGGGAGGCGAAAAACTGTTTTTT
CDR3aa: CSVRDRGGEKLFF

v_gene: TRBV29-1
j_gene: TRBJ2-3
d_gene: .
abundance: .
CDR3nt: TGCAGCGTTGAGGTCCTGGCGATTAGCACAGATACGCAGTATTTT
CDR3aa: CSVEVLAISTDTQYF

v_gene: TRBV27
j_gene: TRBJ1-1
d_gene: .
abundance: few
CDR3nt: TGTGCCAGCAGTTTATCGGGTAGGTCCACTGAAGCTTTCTTT
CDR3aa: CASSLSGRSTEAFF

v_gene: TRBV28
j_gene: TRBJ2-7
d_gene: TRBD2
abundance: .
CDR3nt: TGTGCCAGCAGTTTAACGGGACCTAATCAGCGGGGGCAGTACTTC
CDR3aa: CASSLTGPNQRGQYF

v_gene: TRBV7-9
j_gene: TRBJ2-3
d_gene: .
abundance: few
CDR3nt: TGTGCCAGCAGCTACACCCACACAGATACGCAGTATTTT
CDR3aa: CASSYTHTDTQYF

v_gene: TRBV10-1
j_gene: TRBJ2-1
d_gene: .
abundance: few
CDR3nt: TGCGCCAGCGGAAAGGGGACGGGTGAGCAGTTCTTC
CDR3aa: CASGKGTGEQFF

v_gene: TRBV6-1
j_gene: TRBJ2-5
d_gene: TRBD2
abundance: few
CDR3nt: TGTGCCAGCACCAATCGACTAGCGGGAGGTTCGGAGACCCAGTACTTC
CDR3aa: CASTNRLAGGSETQYF

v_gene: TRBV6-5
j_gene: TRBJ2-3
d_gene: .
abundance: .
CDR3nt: TGTGCCAGCAGTTATTACGACAGGCGAGATACGCAGTATTTT
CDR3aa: CASSYYDRRDTQYF

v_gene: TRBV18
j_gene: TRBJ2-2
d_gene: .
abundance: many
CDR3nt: TGTGCCAGCCCGGGTTTGACGAGCGGGGAGCTGTTTTTT
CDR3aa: CASPGLTSGELFF

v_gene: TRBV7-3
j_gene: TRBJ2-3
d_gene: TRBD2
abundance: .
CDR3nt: TGTGCCAGCAGCTTAAGGGGGCTAAGGAGCGGGAGCCTTCGGGAAACAGATACGCAGTATTTT
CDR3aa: CASSLRGLRSGSLRETDTQYF

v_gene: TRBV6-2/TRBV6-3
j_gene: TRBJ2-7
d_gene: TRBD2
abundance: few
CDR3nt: TGTGCCAGCAGACTTTTAGCGGGAGTGAATTACGAGCAGTACTTC
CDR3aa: CASRLLAGVNYEQYF